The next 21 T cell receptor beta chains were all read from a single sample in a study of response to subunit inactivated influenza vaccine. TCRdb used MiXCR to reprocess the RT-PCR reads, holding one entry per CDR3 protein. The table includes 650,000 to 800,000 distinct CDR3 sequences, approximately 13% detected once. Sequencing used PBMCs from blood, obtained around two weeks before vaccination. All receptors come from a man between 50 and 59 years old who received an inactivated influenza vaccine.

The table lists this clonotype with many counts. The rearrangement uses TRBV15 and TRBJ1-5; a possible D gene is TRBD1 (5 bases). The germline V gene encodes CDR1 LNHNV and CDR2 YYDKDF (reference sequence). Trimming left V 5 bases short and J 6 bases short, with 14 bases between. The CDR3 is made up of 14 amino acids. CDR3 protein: CATSVVRGGQPQHF. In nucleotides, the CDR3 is TGTGCCACCAGCGTTGTCCGGGGCGGTCAGCCCCAGCATTTT.

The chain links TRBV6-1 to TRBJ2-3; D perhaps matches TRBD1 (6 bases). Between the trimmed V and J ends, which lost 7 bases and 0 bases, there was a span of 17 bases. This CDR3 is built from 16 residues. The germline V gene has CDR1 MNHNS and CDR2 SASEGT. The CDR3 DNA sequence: TGTGCCAGCAATCCGACCGGGACACTCAGCACAGATACGCAGTATTTT. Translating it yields CASNPTGTLSTDTQYF.

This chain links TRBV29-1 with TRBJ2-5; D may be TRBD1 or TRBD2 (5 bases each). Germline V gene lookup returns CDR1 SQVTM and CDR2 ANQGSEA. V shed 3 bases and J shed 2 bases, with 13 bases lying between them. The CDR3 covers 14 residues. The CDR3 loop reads CSVDLGPEQETQYF. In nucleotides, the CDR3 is TGCAGCGTTGACTTGGGACCGGAGCAAGAGACCCAGTACTTC.

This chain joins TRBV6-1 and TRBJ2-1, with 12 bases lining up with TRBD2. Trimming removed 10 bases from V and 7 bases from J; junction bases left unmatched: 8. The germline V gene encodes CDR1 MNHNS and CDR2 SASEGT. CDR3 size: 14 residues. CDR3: CATASGRAENEQFF. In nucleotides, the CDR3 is TGTGCCACCGCTAGCGGGAGGGCGGAAAATGAGCAGTTCTTC.

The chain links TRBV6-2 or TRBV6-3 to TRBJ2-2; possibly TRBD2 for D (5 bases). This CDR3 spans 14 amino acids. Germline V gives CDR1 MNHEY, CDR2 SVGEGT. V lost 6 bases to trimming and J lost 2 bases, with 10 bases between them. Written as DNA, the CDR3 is TGTGCCAGCAGATTCGGAGGAAACACCGGGGAGCTGTTTTTT. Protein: CASRFGGNTGELFF.

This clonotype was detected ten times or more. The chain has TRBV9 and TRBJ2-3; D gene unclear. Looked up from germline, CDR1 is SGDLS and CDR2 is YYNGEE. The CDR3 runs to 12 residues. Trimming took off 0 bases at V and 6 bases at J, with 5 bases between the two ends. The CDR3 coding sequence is TGTGCCAGCAGCGTAGTCGGGGATACGCAGTATTTT. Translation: CASSVVGDTQYF.

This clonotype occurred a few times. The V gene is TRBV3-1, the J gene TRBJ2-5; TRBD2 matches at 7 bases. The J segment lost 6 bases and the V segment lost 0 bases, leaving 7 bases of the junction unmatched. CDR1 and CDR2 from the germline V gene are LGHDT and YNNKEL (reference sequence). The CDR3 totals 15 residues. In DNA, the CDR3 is TGTGCCAGCAGCCAAGATATCCAGGGAGGGCAGACCCAGTACTTC. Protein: CASSQDIQGGQTQYF.

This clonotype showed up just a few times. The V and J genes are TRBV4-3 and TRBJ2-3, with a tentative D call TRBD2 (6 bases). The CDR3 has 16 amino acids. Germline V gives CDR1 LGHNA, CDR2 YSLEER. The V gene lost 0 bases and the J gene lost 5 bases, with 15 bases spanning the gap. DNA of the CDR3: TGCGCCAGCAGCCAAGAAGGACTAATCGGGATAGATACGCAGTATTTT. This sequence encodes CASSQEGLIGIDTQYF.

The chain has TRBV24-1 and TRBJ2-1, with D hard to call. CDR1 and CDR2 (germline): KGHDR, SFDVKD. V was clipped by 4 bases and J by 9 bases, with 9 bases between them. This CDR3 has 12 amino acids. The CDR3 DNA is TGTGCCACCAGTGACAGCACCCGTGAGCAGTTCTTC. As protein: CATSDSTREQFF.

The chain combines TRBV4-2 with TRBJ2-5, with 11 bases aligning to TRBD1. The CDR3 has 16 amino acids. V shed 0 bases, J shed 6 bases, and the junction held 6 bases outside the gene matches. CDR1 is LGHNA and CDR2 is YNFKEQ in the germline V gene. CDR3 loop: CASSQEADRGRQTQYF. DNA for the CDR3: TGTGCCAGCAGCCAAGAGGCGGACAGGGGGCGGCAGACCCAGTACTTC.

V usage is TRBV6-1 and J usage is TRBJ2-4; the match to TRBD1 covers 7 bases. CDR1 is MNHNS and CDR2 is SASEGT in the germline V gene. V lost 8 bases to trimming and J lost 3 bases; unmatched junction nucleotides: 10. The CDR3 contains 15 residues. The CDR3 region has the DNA TGTGCCAGCCAAGAACTACAGGGGAGCAAAAACATTCAGTACTTC. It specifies CASQELQGSKNIQYF.

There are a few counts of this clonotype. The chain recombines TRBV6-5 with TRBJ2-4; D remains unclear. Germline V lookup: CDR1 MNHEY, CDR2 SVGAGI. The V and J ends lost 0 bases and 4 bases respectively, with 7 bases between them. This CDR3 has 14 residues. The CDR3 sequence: CASSYSRQKNIQYF. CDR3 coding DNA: TGTGCCAGCAGTTACTCGCGTCAGAAAAACATTCAGTACTTC.

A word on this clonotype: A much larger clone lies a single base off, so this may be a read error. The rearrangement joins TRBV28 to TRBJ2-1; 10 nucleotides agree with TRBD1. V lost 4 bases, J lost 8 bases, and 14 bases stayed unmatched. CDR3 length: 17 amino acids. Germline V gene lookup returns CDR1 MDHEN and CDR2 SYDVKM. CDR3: CASSSITGTGDFHEQFF. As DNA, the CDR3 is TGTGCCAGCAGTTCAATTACCGGGACAGGGGACTTTCATGAGCAGTTCTTC.

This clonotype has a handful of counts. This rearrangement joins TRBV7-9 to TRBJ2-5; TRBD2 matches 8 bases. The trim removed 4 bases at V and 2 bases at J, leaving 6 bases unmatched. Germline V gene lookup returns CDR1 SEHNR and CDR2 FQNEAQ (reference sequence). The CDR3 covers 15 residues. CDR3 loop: CASSSQGLVQETQYF. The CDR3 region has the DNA TGTGCCAGCAGCTCGCAGGGACTAGTGCAAGAGACCCAGTACTTC.

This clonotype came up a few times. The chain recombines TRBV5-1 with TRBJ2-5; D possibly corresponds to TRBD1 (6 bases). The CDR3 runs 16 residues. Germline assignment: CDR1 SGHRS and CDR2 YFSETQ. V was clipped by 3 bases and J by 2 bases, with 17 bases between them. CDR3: CASSSGTTGQQETQYF. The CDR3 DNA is TGCGCCAGCAGCTCCGGAACCACAGGGCAACAAGAGACCCAGTACTTC.

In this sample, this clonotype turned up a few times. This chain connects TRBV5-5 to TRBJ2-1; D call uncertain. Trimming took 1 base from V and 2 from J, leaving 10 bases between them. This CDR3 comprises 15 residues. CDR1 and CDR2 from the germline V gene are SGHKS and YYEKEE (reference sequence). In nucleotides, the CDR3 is TGTGCCAGCAGCTTGAGAGGAGTTGCCTACAATGAGCAGTTCTTC. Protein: CASSLRGVAYNEQFF.

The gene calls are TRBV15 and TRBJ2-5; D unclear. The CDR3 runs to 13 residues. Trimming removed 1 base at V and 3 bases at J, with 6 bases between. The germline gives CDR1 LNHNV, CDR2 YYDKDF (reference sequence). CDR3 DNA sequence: TGTGCCACCAGCAGAGCCAAGGAAGAGACCCAGTACTTC. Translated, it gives CATSRAKEETQYF.

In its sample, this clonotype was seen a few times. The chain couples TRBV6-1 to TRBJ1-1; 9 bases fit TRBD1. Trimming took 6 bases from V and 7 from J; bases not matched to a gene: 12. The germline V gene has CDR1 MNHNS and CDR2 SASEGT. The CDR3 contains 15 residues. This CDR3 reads CASRIKPQGAFEAFF. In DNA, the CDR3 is TGTGCCAGCAGGATAAAGCCACAGGGGGCGTTTGAAGCTTTCTTT.

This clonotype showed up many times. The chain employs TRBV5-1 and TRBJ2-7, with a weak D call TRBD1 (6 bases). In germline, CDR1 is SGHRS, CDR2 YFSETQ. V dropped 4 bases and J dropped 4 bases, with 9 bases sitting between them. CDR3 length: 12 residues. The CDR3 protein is CASSTGMYEQYF. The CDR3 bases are TGCGCCAGCAGCACAGGGATGTACGAGCAGTACTTC.

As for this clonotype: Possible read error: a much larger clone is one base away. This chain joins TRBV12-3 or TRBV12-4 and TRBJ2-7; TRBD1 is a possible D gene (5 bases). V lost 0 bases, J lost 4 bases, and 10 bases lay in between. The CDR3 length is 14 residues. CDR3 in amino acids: CASSLAWGAYEQYF. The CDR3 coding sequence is TGTGCCAGCAGTTTAGCCTGGGGCGCTTACGAGCAGTACTTC.

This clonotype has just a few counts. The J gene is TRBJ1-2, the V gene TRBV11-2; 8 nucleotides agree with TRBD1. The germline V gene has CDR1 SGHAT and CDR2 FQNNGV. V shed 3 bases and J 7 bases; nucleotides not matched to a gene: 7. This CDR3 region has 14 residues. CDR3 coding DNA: TGTGCCAGCAGCTTCCGTCCGGGGACAGGTGGCTACACCTTC. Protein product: CASSFRPGTGGYTF.